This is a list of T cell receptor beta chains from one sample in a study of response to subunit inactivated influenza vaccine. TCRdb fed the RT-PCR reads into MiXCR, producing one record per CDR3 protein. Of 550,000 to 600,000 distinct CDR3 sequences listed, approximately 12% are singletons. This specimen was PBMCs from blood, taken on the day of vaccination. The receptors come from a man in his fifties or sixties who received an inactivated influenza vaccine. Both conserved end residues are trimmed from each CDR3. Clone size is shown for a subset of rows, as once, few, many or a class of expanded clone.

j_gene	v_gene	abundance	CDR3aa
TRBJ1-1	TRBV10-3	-	AISSGQNTEAF
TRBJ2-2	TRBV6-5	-	ASSYAGTTGELF
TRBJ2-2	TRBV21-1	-	ASSTRDRGDQGELF
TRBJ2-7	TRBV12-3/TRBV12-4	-	ASSERGAGEQY
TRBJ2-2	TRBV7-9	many	ASSSAPGQGGTGELF
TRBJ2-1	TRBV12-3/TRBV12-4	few	ASRPSSGLSYNEQF
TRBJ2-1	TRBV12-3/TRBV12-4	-	ASSLISQQF
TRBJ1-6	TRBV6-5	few	ASSYSQAQAGSPLH
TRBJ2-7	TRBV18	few	ASSPGTGGLGSYEQY
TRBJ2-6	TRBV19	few	ASSVTGANVLT
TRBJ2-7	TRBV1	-	TSSHPRGTSGRAAYEQY
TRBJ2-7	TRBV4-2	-	ASSQTHRGTTPYEQY
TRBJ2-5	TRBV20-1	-	SARVTSETQY
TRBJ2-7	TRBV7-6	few	ASSGLAGGPREQY
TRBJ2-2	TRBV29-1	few	SVGGGSGELF
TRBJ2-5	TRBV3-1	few	ASSLRGGPDGGQY
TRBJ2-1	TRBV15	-	ATSREAGGPNEQF
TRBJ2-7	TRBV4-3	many	ASSQEAQGGEQY
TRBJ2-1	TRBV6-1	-	ASRLELADIAGDEQF
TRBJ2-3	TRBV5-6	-	ASSLGQIPSTDTQY
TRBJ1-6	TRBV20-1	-	SAPDDYNSPLH
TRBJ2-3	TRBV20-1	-	SAASGGVDTQY
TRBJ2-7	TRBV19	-	GSSRRDRETYEQY
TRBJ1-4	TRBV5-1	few	ASSLVGTGFEKLF
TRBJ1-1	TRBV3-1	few	ASSQGQSRAF
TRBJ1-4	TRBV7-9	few	ASSSDTPLRQLF
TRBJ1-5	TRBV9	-	ASSVGTGKQPQH
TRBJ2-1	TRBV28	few	ASSLFLGLVFF
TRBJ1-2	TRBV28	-	ASKAGAYGYT
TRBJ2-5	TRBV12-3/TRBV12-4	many	ASSFRQLGETQY
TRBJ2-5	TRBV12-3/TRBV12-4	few	ASSFVKRTGQETQY
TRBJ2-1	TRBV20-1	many	SASGPYNEQF
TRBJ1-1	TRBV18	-	ASSPNRQTEAF
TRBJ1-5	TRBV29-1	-	SVLTGSNQPQH
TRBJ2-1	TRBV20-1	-	SASGRRGSSYNEQF
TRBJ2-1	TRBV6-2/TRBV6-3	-	ASSSGTLGYAQF
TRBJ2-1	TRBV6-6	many	ASSYGLAGLQF
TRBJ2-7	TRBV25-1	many	ASSVGTGGYEQY
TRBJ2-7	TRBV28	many	ASSPLAILSYEQY
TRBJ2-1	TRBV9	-	ASSVEILGAGLRGNEQF
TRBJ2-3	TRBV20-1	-	SGLAGRGTDTQY
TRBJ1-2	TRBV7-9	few	ASSLQESTAGYT
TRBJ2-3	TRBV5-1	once	TSSLRHPGTDTQY
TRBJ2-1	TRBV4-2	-	ASSQDSGGGRNEQF
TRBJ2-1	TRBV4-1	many	ASSPLEGATSYNEQF
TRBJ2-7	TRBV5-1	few	ASSPRDSHYEQY
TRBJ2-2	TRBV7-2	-	ASSLEGHTLTGELF
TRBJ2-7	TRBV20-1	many	SARGRNPYEQY
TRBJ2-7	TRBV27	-	ASSWGLGLPISYEQY
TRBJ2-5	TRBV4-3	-	ASSYQAGGLEETQY
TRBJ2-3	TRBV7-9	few	ASSVVRGNADTQY
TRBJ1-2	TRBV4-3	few	ASSQKGSNYGYT
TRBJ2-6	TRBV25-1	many	ASSDSSGANVLT
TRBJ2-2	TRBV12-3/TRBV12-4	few	ASSLGGRHTGELF
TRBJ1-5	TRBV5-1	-	ASSPDNRNQPQH
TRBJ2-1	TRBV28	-	ASGRGGRTDEQF
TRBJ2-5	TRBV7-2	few	ASSLDAGAVN
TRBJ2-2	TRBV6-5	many	ASSSLGSLNTGELF
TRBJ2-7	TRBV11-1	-	ASSVGPGQGSTYSYEQY